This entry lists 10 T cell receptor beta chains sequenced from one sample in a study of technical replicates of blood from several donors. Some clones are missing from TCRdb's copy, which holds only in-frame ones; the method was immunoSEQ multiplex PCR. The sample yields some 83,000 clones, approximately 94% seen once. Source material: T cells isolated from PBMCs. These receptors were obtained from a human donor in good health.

This CDR3 reads CASSPRGLGAYGYTF. The CDR3 DNA follows: TGTGCCAGCAGCCCCAGGGGTCTGGGAGCCTATGGCTACACCTTC. V gene TRBV7-2 combines with J gene TRBJ1-2; possible D gene TRBD1, 6 bases. The ends were cut back, 5 bases at V and 4 bases at J, with 17 bases in the middle. Germline assignment: CDR1 SGHTA and CDR2 FQGNSA. There are 15 residues in the CDR3.

The CDR3 nucleotides are TGTGCCAGCAGCCAAGAGGGGACAGGGGGGCGGGCCGAGCAGTACTTC. Translated: CASSQEGTGGRAEQYF. The chain combines TRBV14 with TRBJ2-7; 11 bases line up with TRBD1. The germline V gene encodes CDR1 SGHDN and CDR2 FVKESK. The CDR3 spans 16 residues. The ends lost 0 bases at V and 6 bases at J; junction bases unmatched: 7.

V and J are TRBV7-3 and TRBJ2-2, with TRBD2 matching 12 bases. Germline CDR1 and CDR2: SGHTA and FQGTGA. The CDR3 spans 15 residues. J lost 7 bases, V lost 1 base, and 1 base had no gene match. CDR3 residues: CASSLMTSGGGELFF. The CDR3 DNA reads TGTGCCAGCAGCTTAATGACTAGCGGGGGCGGGGAGCTGTTTTTT. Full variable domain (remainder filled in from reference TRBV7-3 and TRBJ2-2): GAGVSQTPSNKVTEKGKYVELRCDPISGHTALYWYRQSLGQGPEFLIYFQGTGAADDSGLPNDRFFAVRPEGSVSTLKIQRTERGDSAVYLCASSLMTSGGGELFFGEGSRLTVL.

As DNA, the CDR3 is TGTGCCAGCAGTCAACTCGCGGGGACTAGTTCCTACGAGCAGTACTTC. Translating gives CASSQLAGTSSYEQYF. This rearrangement joins TRBV27 to TRBJ2-7; 8 bases match TRBD2. CDR3 length equals 16 residues. V lost 5 bases, J lost 1 base, and 10 bases stayed unmatched. Germline V gene lookup returns CDR1 MNHEY and CDR2 SMNVEV (reference sequence).

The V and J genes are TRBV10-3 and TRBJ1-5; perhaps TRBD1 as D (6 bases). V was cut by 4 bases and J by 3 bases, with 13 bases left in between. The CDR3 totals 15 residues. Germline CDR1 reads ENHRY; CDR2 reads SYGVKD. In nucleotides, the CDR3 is TGTGCCATCAGTGGCAATACAGGGAACAATCAGCCCCAGCATTTT. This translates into CAISGNTGNNQPQHF.

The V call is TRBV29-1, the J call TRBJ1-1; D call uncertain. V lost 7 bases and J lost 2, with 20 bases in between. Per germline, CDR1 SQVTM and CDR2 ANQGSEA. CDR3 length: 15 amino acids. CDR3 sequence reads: CSAGKRPGTNTEAFF. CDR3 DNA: TGCAGCGCTGGAAAACGCCCGGGAACAAACACTGAAGCTTTCTTT.

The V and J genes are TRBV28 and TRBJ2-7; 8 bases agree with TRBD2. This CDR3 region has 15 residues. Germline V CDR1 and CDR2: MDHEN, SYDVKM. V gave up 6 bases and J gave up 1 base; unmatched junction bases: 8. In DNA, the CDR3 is TGTGCCAGCAGGAGAACTAGCGGACTTTCCTACGAGCAGTACTTC. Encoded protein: CASRRTSGLSYEQYF.

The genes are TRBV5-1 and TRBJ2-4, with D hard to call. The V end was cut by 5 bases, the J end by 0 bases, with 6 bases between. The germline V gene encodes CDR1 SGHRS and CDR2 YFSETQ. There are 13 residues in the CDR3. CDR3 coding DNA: TGCGCCAGCAGTTCACTAGCCAAAAACATTCAGTACTTC. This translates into CASSSLAKNIQYF.

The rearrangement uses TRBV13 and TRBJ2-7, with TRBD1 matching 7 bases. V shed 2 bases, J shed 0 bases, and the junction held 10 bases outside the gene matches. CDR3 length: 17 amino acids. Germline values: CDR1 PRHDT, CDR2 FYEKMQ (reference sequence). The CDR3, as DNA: TGTGCCAGCAGCTTATTTGGGATGCGACAGGGCTCCTACGAGCAGTACTTC. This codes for CASSLFGMRQGSYEQYF.

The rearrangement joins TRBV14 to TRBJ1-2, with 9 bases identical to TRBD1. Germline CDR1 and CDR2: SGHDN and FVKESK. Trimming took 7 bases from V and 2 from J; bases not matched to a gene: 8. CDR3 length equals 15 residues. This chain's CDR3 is CASTNRDRANYGYTF. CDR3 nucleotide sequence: TGTGCCAGCACCAACCGGGACAGGGCCAACTATGGCTACACCTTC.